Listed below are T cell receptor beta chains from one sample, sequenced in a study of blood T cell repertoires in COVID-19. Assay: immunoSEQ multiplex PCR; the TCRdb copy retains only in-frame clones and omits some. Of roughly 130,000 clones listed, around 85% are singletons. Sequenced input: peripheral blood. These receptors originate from a woman of 80 years or more with acute or convalescent COVID-19. CDR3s include the opening cysteine and the closing phenylalanine or tryptophan. Fields, in order: clone size, V gene, J gene, CDR3 protein. Only part of the rows carry a size: once, few, many, or a class if the clone is expanded.

>-|TRBV6-5|TRBJ2-5
CASTRGEGETQYF
>-|TRBV25-1|TRBJ2-2
CASSELDRGTGELFF
>-|TRBV9|TRBJ1-2
CASSVGGTYGYTF
>-|TRBV9|TRBJ1-1
CASSPSQGTEAFF
>-|TRBV5-6|TRBJ1-1
CASSDGPGGSEAFF
>-|TRBV7-7|TRBJ1-1
CASSLRMNTEAFF
>-|TRBV10-3|TRBJ2-2
CAISENRGATGELFF
>-|TRBV5-1|TRBJ2-5
CASSPAVDRGRATQYF
>-|TRBV19|TRBJ2-3
CASSIEGSGGADTQYF
>-|TRBV7-3|TRBJ1-1
CASSAPGSNTEAFF
>-|TRBV7-2|TRBJ1-1
CASSLAQGMNTEAFF
>-|TRBV4-1|TRBJ1-4
CASSQDRSLAQGEEKLFF
>-|TRBV5-1|TRBJ2-7
CASRGWGRAGSYEQYF
>-|TRBV2|TRBJ2-7
CASREGFSYEQYF
>-|TRBV5-6|TRBJ2-7
CASSWRVSYEQYF
>few|TRBV3-1/TRBV3-2|TRBJ1-2
CASSLTDGGYGYTF
>-|TRBV7-2|TRBJ1-2
CASSLVDRGVYGYTF
>-|TRBV12-2|TRBJ2-3
CASRLITGGSSTDTQYF
>-|TRBV19|TRBJ1-2
CASIQDRGGNGYTF
>-|TRBV4-3|TRBJ2-1
CASSQATSGGAGEQFF
>-|TRBV27|TRBJ1-1
CASKISGNTEAFF
>-|TRBV6-5|TRBJ1-5
CASSSGRQPQHF
>few|TRBV4-3|TRBJ1-4
CASSQDWGTSWNEKLFF
>-|TRBV7-6|TRBJ2-2
CASSLGQGATGELFF
>-|TRBV19|TRBJ1-4
CASSISREKLFF
>-|TRBV5-1|TRBJ1-1
CASSLEWLNTEAFF
>-|TRBV5-4|TRBJ2-3
CASSVAGVPSTDTQYF
>-|TRBV15|TRBJ1-1
CATSRARTGRKNTEAFF
>-|TRBV2|TRBJ2-5
CARAGRSPVSEQYF
>-|TRBV18|TRBJ1-5
CASSPPGGAGNQPQHF
>-|TRBV29-1|TRBJ2-1
CSVQGGTKVNEQFF
>few|TRBV4-2|TRBJ1-1
CASSPRGTGGGWYTEAFF
>once|TRBV2|TRBJ2-3
CASGRQETDTQYF
>-|TRBV7-2|TRBJ2-7
CASSRQGYEQYF
>-|TRBV2|TRBJ2-2
CASESAGVSGELFF
>few|TRBV19|TRBJ1-5
CASRLTGMDQPQHF
>-|TRBV5-1|TRBJ2-5
CASSSGRSGGAGETQYF
>-|TRBV2|TRBJ1-4
CASSENPLLGRRGIMEKLFF
>few|TRBV5-6|TRBJ2-2
CASSLGSFRENTGELFF
>-|TRBV7-9|TRBJ2-7
CASSLGGGTYEQYF
>-|TRBV13|TRBJ2-7
CASSLPGTSRTNEQYF
>-|TRBV11-3|TRBJ2-7
CASSLQGSYEQYF
>-|TRBV7-3|TRBJ1-1
CASSSRQGARTTEAFF
>-|TRBV2|TRBJ1-6
CASIGETGGFSYNSPLHF
>-|TRBV10-3|TRBJ1-2
CATVGNEEAYTF
>-|TRBV7-3|TRBJ2-2
CASSPRTGGTGELFF
>-|TRBV4-3|TRBJ1-3
CASSQGTGRGNTIYF